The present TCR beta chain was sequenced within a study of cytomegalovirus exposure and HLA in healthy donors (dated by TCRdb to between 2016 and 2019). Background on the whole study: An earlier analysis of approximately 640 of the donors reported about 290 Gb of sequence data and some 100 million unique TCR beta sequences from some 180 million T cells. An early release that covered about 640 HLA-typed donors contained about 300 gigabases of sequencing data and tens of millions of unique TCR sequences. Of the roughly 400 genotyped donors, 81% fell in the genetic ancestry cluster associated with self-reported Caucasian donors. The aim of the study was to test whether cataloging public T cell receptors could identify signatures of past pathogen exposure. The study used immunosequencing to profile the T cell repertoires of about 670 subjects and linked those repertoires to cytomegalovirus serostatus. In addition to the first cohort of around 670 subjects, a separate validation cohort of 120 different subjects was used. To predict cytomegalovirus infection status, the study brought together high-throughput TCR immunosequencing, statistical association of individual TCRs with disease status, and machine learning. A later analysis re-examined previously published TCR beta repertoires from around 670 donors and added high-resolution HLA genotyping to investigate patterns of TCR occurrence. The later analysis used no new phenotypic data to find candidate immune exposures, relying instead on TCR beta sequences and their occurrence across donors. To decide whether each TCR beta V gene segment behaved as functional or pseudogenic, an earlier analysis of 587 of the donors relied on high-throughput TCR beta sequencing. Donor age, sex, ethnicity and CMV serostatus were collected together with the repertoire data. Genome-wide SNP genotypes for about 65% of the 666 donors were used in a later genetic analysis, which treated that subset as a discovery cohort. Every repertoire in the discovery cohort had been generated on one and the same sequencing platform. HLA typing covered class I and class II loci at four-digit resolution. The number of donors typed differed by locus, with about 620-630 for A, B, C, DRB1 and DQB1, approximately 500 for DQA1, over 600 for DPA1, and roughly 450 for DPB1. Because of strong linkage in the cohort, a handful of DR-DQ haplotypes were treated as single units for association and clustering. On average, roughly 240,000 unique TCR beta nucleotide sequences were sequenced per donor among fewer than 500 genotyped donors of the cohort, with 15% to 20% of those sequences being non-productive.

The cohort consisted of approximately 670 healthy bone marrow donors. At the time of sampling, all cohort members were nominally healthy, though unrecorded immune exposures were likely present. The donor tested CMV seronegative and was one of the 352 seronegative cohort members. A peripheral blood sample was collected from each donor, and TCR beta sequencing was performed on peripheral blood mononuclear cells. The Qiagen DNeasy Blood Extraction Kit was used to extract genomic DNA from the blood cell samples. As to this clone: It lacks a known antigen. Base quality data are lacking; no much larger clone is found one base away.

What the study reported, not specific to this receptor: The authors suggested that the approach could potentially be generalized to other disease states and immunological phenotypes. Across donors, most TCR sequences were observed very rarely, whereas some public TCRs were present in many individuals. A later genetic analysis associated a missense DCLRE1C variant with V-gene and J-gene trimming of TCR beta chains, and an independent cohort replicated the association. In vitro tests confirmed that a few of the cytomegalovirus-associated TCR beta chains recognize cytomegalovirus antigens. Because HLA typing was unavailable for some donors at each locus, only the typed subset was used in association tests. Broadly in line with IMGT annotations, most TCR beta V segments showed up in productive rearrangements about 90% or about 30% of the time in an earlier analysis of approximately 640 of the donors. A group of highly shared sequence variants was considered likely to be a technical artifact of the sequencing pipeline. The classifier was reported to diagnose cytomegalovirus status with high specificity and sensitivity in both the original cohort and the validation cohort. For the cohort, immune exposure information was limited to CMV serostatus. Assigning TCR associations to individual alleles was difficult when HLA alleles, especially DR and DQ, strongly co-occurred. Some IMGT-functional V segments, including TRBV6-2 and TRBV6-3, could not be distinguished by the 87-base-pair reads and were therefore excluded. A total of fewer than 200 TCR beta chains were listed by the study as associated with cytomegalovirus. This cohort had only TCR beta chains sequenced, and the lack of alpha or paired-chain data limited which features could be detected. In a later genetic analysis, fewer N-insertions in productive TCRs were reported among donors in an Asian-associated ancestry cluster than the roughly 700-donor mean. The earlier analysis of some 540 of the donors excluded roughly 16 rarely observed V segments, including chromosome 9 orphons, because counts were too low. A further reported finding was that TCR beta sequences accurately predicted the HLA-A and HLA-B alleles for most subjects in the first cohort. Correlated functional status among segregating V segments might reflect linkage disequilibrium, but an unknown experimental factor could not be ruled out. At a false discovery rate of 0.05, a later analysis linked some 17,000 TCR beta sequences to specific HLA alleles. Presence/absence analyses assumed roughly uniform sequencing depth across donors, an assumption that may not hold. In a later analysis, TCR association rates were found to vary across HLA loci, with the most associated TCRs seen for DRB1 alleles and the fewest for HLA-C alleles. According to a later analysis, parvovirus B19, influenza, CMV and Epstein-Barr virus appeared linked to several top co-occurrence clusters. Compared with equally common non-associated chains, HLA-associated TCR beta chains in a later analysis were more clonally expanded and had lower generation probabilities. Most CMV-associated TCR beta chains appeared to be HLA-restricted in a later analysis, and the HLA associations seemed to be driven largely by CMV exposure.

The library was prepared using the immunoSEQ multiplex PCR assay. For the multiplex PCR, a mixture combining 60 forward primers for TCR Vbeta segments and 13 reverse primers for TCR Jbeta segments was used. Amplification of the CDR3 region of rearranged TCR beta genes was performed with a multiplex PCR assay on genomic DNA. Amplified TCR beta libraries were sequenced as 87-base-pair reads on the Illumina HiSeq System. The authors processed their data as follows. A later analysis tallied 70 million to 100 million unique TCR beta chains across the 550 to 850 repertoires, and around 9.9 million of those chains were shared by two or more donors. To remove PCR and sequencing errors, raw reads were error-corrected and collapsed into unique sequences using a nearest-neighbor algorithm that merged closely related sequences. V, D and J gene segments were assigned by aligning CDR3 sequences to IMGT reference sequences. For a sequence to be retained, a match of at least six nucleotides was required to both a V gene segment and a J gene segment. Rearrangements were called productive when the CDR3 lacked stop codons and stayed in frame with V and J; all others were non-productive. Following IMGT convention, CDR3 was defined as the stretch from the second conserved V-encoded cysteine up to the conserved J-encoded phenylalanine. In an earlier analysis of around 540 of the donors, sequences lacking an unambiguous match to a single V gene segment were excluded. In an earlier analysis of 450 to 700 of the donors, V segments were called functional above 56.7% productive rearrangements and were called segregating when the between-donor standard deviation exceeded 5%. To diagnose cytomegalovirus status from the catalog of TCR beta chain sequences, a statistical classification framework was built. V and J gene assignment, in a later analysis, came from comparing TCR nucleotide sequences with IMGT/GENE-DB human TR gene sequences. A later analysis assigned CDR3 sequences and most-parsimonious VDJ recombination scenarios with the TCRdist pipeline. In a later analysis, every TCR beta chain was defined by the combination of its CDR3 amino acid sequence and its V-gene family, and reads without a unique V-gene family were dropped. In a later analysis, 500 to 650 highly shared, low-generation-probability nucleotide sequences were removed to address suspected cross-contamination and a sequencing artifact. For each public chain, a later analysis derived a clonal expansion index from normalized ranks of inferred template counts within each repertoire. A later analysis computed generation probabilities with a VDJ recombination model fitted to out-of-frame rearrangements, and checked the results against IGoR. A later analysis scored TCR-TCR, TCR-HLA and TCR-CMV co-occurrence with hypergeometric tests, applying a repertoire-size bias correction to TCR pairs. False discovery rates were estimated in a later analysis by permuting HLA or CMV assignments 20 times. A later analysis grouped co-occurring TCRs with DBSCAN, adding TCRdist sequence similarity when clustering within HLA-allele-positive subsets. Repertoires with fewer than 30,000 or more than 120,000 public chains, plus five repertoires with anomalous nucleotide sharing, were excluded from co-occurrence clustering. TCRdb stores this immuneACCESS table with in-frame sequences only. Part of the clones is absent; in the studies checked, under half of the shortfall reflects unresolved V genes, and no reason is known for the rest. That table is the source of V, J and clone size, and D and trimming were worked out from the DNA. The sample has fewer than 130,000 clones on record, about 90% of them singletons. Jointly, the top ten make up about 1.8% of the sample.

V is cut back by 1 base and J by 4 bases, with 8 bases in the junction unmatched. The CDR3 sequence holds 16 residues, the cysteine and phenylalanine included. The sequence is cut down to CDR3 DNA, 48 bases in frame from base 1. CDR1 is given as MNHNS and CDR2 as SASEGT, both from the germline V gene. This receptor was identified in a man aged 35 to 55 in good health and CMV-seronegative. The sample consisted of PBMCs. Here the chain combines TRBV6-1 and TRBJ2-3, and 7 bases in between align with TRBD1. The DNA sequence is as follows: TGTGCCAGCAGTGAAGGCAGGGGGTGGGGTGCAGATACGCAGTATTTT. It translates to CASSEGRGWGADTQYF.